Here is one T cell receptor beta chain with its context. The data are from a study of identical twins. Germline CDR1 reads GTSNPN; CDR2 reads SVGIG (reference sequence). The CDR3 has 13 amino acids. The germline V and J ends were trimmed by 4 bases and 3 bases, with 12 bases remaining between them. TCRdb passed the 5' RACE reads through MiXCR, listing each CDR3 protein once. The sample shows under 500,000 distinct CDR3 sequences, roughly an eighth of them seen only once. These data were also filed under a second study, of yellow fever vaccine responses in identical twins.

This chain links TRBV30 with TRBJ1-2, with TRBD1 as a possible D gene (5 bases). The sequencing sample was made of CD4+ T cells sorted from blood. This sequence originates from a woman aged 18 to 35 in good health. This chain's CDR3 is CAWNRGVDYGYTF. CDR3 bases: TGTGCCTGGAATCGGGGCGTGGACTATGGCTACACCTTC.